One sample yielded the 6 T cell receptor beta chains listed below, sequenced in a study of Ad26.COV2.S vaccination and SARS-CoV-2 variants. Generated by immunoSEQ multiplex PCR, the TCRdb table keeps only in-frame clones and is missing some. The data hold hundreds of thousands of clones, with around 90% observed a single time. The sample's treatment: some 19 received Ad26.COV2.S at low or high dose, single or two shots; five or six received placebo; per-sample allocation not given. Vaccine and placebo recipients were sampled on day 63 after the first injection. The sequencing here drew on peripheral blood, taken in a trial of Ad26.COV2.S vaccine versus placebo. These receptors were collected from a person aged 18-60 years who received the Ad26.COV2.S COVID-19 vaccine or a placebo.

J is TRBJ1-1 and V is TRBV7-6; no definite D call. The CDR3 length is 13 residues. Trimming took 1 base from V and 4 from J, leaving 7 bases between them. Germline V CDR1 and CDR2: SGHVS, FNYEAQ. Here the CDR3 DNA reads TGTGCCAGCAGCTTAGGGGGTGGCACTGAAGCTTTCTTT. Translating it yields CASSLGGGTEAFF.

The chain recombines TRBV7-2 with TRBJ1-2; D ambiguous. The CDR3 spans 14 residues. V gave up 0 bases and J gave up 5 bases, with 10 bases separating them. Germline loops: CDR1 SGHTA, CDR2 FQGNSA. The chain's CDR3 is CASSLAGQLYGYTF. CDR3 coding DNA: TGTGCCAGCAGCTTAGCTGGGCAGCTATATGGCTACACCTTC.

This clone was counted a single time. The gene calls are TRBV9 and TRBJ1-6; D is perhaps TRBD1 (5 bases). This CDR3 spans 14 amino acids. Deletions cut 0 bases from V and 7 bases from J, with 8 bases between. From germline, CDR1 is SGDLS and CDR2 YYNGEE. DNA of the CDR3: TGTGCCAGCAGCGTAGAACAGGAGAATTCACCCCTCCACTTT. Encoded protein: CASSVEQENSPLHF.

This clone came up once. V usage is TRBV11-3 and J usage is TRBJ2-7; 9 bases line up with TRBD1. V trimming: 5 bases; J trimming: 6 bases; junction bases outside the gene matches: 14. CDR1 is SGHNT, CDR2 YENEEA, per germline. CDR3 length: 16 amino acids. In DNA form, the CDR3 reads TGTGCCAGCAGCAGGAATACAGGGGGCATAGTGCGCGAGCAGTACTTC. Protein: CASSRNTGGIVREQYF.

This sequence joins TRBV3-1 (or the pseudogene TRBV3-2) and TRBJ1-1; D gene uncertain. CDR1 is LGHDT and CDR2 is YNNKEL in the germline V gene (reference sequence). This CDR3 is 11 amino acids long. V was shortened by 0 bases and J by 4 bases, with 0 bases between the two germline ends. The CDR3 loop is CASSQDTEAFF. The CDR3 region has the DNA TGTGCCAGCAGCCAAGACACTGAAGCTTTCTTT.

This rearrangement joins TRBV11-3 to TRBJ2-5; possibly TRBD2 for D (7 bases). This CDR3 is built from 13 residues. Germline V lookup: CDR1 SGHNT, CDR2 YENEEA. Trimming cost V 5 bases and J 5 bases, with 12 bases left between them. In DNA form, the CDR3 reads TGTGCCAGCAGCAGGGGGGGTTGGGAGACCCAGTACTTC. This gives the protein CASSRGGWETQYF.